This T cell receptor (beta chain) was found in a study of blood T cell repertoires in COVID-19 (dated by TCRdb to about 2020). Regarding the research as a whole: The collaborator samples originated in the United States, Italy and Spain and spanned the acute and convalescent phases of COVID-19. The prospective study material was composed of cDNA or gDNA derived from T cells, B-cell-depleted T cells, or PBMCs. Deeply sampled blood TCRbeta repertoires from subjects exposed to, actively infected with, or recovered from COVID-19 were included in the dataset. The repertoires were released in a freely available public database intended as a resource for research on the immune response to SARS-CoV-2. Samples were obtained from the ongoing ImmuneRACE study (first 160 participants) and from over 1,000 subjects provided by 6 global collaborators. The sample metadata nearly always contained a de-identified subject ID, COVID-19 status, age in years and sex. Where available, HLA class I and class II types were taken from metadata supplied by the sample provider and were not determined by assay-based typing.

Including the terminal cysteine and phenylalanine, the CDR3 comprises 14 residues. Here the CDR3 DNA is all that survives: 42 bases in frame from base 1. CDR1 is given as MGHRA and CDR2 as YSYEKL, both from the germline V gene. V and J lose 5 bases and 0 bases, and a span of 8 bases separates them. Comment on this clone: Its antigen has not been determined. Base qualities are not at hand, and no much larger clone is one base apart.

The collaborating institutions used their own protocols to collect whole blood in K2EDTA tubes. For TCRbeta analysis, collaborators shipped samples in one of three forms: frozen whole blood, isolated PBMCs, or DNA extracted from either of those sample types. The immunoSEQ Assay, a bias-controlled multiplex PCR, was used to amplify TCRbeta CDR3 regions from genomic DNA. As for the original processing: Nucleated cell counts per sample were estimated from amplification of reference gene primers within the assay. To quantify the absolute abundance of each unique TCRbeta CDR3 rearrangement, sequence reads were collapsed and filtered. For each sample, productive Simpson clonality was calculated by taking the square root of Simpson's diversity index across productive rearrangements. Sourced from immuneACCESS, this table was stored by TCRdb with only in-frame sequences that have V and J called. A share of the clones is absent; for the studies checked, an unresolved V gene accounts for under half, and the remainder has no known explanation. V, J and clone size were drawn from that table, and D and trimming were deduced from the DNA. Here the sample has roughly 280,000 clones; approximately 83% occur a single time. Around 10% of the sample is held by the ten biggest clonotypes.

Overall study outcomes, separate from this receptor: How much clinical and demographic metadata was included differed by source and by participant, and the metadata was provided uncurated.

The chain is made from TRBV4-1 and TRBJ1-5; TRBD1 could be the D gene, as 6 bases match. Material: peripheral blood. The TCR was taken from a woman between 70 and 85 years old with acute or convalescent COVID-19. The sequenced DNA: TGCGCCAGCAGCAAACAGGGTAGCAATCAGCCCCAGCATTTT. Its product reads: CASSKQGSNQPQHF.